This T cell receptor beta chain originates from a study of CD8 T cells in ankylosing spondylitis. Whole-study findings and limits: Characteristic of ankylosing spondylitis blood, it appeared, was a TCR beta motif comprising about eight highly homologous variants.

CDR3 size: 14 residues. The V gene's germline CDR1 is DFQATT and CDR2 SNEGSKA (reference sequence). V was clipped by 8 bases and J by 3 bases, with 17 bases between them. In TCRdb, the 5' RACE reads were re-called with MiXCR into one record per CDR3 protein. The top ten hold 0.85% to 1.3% of the sample, which has about 440,000 distinct CDR3 sequences, 15% to 20% seen once. A note on this clonotype: Its matching antigen is unknown.

What was sequenced was blood, either unsorted or a sorted T cell fraction (not recorded which). This sequence joins TRBV20-1 and TRBJ2-1, with D uncertain. The sequence derives from a male donor with ankylosing spondylitis. The CDR3 region is CSYTWASRYNEQFF. In DNA, the CDR3 is TGCAGTTATACTTGGGCTTCTCGCTACAATGAGCAGTTCTTC.